The 12 T cell receptor beta chains presented below share a single source sample, sequenced in a study of T cells in localized non-small cell lung cancer. Assay: immunoSEQ multiplex PCR; the TCRdb copy retains only in-frame clones and omits some. The sample holds 20,000 to 25,000 clones, 90% seen once. Sequenced material: peripheral blood, taken before any cancer treatment. The receptors were sampled from a woman between 40 and 69 years old with stage I lung adenocarcinoma.

This clone was detected only once. The chain combines TRBV11-3 with TRBJ2-5, with D uncertain. Germline V lookup: CDR1 SGHNT, CDR2 YENEEA. The CDR3 contains 15 residues. V was cut by 2 bases and J by 3 bases, with 13 bases left in between. The CDR3 here is CASSLITAPKETQYF. The CDR3 region has the DNA TGTGCCAGCAGCTTAATTACTGCGCCTAAAGAGACCCAGTACTTC.

In this sample, this clone turned up once. This chain links TRBV28 with TRBJ2-2, with D perhaps TRBD2 (6 bases). The CDR3 length is 15 residues. The germline V and J ends were trimmed by 2 bases and 7 bases, with 14 bases remaining between them. CDR1 and CDR2 (germline): MDHEN, SYDVKM. The CDR3 DNA follows: TGTGCCAGCAGTTTAGTTGGAGGGCCGGGCGGGGAGCTGTTTTTT. Protein product: CASSLVGGPGGELFF.

The rearrangement uses TRBV6-5 and TRBJ1-6, with D uncertain. The CDR3 totals 15 residues. Per germline, CDR1 MNHEY and CDR2 SVGAGI. The V end lost 6 bases, the J end lost 5 bases, and 14 bases lay between the germline ends. Here the CDR3 reads CASSWEGGNNSPLHF. In nucleotides, the CDR3 is TGTGCCAGCAGCTGGGAGGGCGGGAATAATTCACCCCTCCACTTT.

The gene calls are TRBV13 and TRBJ1-2; D is unclear. This CDR3 region has 15 residues. V gave up 0 bases and J gave up 4 bases, with 12 bases separating them. Looked up from germline, CDR1 is PRHDT and CDR2 is FYEKMQ (reference sequence). This CDR3 reads CASSLGLAEFYGYTF. Here the CDR3 DNA reads TGTGCCAGCAGCTTAGGCTTGGCGGAGTTCTATGGCTACACCTTC.

V gene TRBV6-5 combines with J gene TRBJ2-2; perhaps TRBD1 as D (5 bases). CDR1 is MNHEY and CDR2 is SVGAGI in the germline V gene. CDR3 size: 15 residues. V was clipped by 10 bases and J by 7 bases, with 22 bases between them. The chain's CDR3 is CATSHASGFGGELFF. For the CDR3, the DNA is TGTGCCACATCCCACGCTTCAGGGTTTGGCGGGGAGCTGTTTTTT.

V is TRBV10-2 and J is TRBJ2-1; 9 bases fit TRBD2. CDR1 is WSHSY, CDR2 SAAADI, per germline. The CDR3 runs 15 residues. V was pared by 4 bases and J by 6 bases, with 7 bases of the junction left unmatched. The DNA of the CDR3 is TGCGCCAGCAGTGCTCAGACTAGCGGAATCAATGAGCAGTTCTTC. This encodes CASSAQTSGINEQFF.

In this sample, this clone turned up once. V usage is TRBV7-9 and J usage is TRBJ2-1; either TRBD1 or TRBD2 may supply D (5 bases each). The CDR3 is made up of 15 amino acids. Germline V gene lookup returns CDR1 SEHNR and CDR2 FQNEAQ (reference sequence). Trimming pared 0 bases from V and 10 bases from J, leaving 16 bases between. The CDR3 sequence: CASSLATVWDGEQFF. For the CDR3, the DNA is TGTGCCAGCAGCTTAGCAACGGTATGGGACGGGGAGCAGTTCTTC.

The CDR3 nucleotides are TGTGCCTGGAGCCGATGGGGGCGGACAGGTTCGAGGATGGGAGAGACCCAGTACTTC. Translation: CAWSRWGRTGSRMGETQYF. This chain joins TRBV30 and TRBJ2-5, with 7 positions matching TRBD1. Germline CDR1 and CDR2: GTSNPN and SVGIG (reference sequence). The CDR3 has 19 residues. Losses at the gene ends were 3 bases for V and 4 bases for J; bases not matched to a gene: 23.

V gene TRBV9 combines with J gene TRBJ1-5, with TRBD1 identical over 7 bases. Germline V gene lookup returns CDR1 SGDLS and CDR2 YYNGEE. The CDR3 consists of 13 residues. With V trimmed by 3 bases and J by 4 bases, 1 base remained unmatched. This CDR3 is CASSGDSNQPQHF. CDR3 DNA: TGTGCCAGCAGCGGGGACAGTAATCAGCCCCAGCATTTT. The full variable domain, rest sourced from reference TRBV9 and TRBJ1-5, is DSGVTQTPKHLITATGQRVTLRCSPRSGDLSVYWYQQSLDQGLQFLIQYYNGEERAKGNILERFSAQQFPDLHSELNLSSLELGDSALYFCASSGDSNQPQHFGDGTRLSIL.

The V and J genes are TRBV9 and TRBJ2-1, with 11 nucleotides matching TRBD2. Germline V CDR1 and CDR2: SGDLS, YYNGEE. J lost 3 bases, V lost 3 bases, and 5 bases had no gene match. This CDR3 spans 16 amino acids. CDR3 DNA: TGTGCCAGCAGCGCCCTCGGGACTAGCGGCTACAATGAGCAGTTCTTC. Residues: CASSALGTSGYNEQFF. Filled out from reference TRBV9 and TRBJ2-1, the complete variable domain reads DSGVTQTPKHLITATGQRVTLRCSPRSGDLSVYWYQQSLDQGLQFLIQYYNGEERAKGNILERFSAQQFPDLHSELNLSSLELGDSALYFCASSALGTSGYNEQFFGPGTRLTVL.

This clone has only a few counts. The CDR3 coding sequence is TGTGCCAGCAGCGCGTACGAGTTGGGAAACACTGAAGCTTTCTTT. This codes for CASSAYELGNTEAFF. The rearrangement joins TRBV9 to TRBJ1-1; no reliable D call. This CDR3 comprises 15 residues. The V gene's germline CDR1 is SGDLS and CDR2 YYNGEE. V lost 3 bases and J lost 2, with 14 bases in between.

The V gene is TRBV4-3, the J gene TRBJ2-1; D is ambiguous. CDR3 size: 13 residues. Trimming stripped 0 bases from V and 10 bases from J, with 10 bases between. Germline V CDR1 and CDR2: LGHNA, YSLEER. The CDR3 DNA reads TGCGCCAGCAGCCAAGATTGGGGTACCGAGCAGTTCTTC. Residues: CASSQDWGTEQFF.